The source of this T cell receptor (beta chain) is a study of Graves' ophthalmopathy and Graves' hyperthyroidism. Study-level information: Peripheral blood samples were taken at initial diagnosis, before any treatment. Study-level findings and limits: The majority of expanded thyroid clonotypes above 0.001 frequency also occurred in blood.

This clonotype was observed many times. No antigen is known for it. Transcripts of RNA were the source for amplifying TCR beta CDR3 regions. RT-PCR with HTBI primers came first, then second-round multiplex PCR. TCRdb reprocessed the multiplex PCR reads with MiXCR, giving one entry per CDR3 protein. The profile shows about 640,000 distinct CDR3 sequences, over 40% of them singletons. Material for sequencing was peripheral blood. The receptor's source is an adult man with Graves' ophthalmopathy.

The CDR3 DNA follows: TGTGCCAGCGGGAGGGACAGTGCGTCCTACGAGCAGTACTTC. Its translation is CASGRDSASYEQYF. This chain links TRBV14 with TRBJ2-7, with D perhaps TRBD1 or TRBD2 (7 bases each). V lost 8 bases and J lost 1, with 15 bases in between. CDR3 size: 14 residues. The V gene's germline CDR1 is SGHDN and CDR2 FVKESK.